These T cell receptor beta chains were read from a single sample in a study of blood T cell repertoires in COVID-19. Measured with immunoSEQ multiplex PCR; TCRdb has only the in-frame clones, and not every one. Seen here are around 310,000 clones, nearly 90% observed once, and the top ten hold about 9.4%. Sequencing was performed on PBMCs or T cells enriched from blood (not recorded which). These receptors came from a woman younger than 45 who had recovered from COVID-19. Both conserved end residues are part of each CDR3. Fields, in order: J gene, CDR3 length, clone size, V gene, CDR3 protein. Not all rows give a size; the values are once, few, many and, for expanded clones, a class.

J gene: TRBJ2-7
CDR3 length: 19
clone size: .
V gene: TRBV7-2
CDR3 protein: CASSLLTRRDAASGYEQYF

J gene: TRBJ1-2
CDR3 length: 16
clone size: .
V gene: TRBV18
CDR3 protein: CASSPGHGREGRGYTF

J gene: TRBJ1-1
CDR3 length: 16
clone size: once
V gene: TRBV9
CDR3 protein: CASSVGPGQPNTEAFF

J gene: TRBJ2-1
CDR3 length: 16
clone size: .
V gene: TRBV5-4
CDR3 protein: CASSLARLAGIDEQFF

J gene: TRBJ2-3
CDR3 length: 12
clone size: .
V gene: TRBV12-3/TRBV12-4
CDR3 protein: CASRPEGDTQYF

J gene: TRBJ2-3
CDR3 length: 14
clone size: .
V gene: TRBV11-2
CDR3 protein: CASSLGRSVDTQYF

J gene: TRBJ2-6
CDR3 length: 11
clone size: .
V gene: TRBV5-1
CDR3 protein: CASSLGRVLTF

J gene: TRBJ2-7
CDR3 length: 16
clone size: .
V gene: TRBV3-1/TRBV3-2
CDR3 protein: CASSQDPLAGIYEQYF

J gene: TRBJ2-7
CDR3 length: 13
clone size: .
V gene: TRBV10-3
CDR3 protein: CAILTSGSYEQYF

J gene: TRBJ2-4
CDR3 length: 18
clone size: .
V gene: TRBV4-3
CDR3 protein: CASSHRTGADFPKNIQYF

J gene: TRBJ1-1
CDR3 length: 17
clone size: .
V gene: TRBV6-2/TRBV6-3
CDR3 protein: CASSQDRVGTMNTEAFF

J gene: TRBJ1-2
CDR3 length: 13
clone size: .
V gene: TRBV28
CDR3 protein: CASRTGGAYGYTF

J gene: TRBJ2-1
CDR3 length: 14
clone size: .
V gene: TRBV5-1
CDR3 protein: CASRESFAYNEQFF

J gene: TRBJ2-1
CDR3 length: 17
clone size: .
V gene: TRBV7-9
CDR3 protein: CASSPKSTSGLYNEQFF

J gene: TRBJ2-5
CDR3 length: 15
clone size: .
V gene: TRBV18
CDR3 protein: CASSPLDRAQETQYF

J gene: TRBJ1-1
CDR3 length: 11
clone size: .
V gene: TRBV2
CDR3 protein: CASSLASGVVF

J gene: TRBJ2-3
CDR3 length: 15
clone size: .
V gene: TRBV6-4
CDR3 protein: CASSVTGSSTDTQYF

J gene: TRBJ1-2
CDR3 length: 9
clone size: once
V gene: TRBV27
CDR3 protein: CAHRWGYTF

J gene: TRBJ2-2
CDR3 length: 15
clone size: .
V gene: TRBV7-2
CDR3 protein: CASSLGQVGTGELFF

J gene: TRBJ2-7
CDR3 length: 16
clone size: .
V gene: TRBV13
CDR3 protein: CASRLGLAGGWDEQYF

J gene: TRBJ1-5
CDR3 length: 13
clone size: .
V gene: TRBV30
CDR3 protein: CAWSPTSSQPQHF

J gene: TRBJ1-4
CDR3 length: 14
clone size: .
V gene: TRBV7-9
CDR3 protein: CASRFTQGTEKLFF

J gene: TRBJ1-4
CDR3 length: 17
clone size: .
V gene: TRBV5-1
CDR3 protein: CASSAFSWGGTNEKLFF

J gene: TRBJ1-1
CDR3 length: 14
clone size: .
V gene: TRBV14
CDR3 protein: CASSYYGEYTEAFF

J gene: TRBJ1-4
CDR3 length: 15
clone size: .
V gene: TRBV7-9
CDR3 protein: CASSFGQGRNEKLFF

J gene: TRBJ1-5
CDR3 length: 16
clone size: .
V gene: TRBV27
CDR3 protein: CASMPLPGQGTQPQHF

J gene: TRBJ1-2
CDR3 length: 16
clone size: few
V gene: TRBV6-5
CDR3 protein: CASSYSFGGSSYGYTF

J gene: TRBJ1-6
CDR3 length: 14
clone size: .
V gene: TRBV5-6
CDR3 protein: CASSFGTSNSPLHF

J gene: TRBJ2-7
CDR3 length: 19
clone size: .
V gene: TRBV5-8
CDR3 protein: CASSPLFQRLAGGDYEQYF

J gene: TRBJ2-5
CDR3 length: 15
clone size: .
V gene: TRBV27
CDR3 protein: CASSPSGRRRETQYF

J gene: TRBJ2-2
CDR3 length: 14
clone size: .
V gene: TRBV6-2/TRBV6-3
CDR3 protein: CASSFLKASGELFF

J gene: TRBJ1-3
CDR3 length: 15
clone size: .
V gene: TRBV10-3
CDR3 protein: CAISGGLNSGNTIYF

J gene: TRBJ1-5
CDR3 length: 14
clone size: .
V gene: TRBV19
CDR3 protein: CASSPRQRNQPQHF

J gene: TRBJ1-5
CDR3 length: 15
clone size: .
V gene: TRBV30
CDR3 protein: CAWSVSGQGLQPQHF

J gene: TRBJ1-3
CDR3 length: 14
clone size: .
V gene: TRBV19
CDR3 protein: CASSSGRLMGTIYF

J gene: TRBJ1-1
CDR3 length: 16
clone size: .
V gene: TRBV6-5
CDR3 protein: CASSYSIQGAVTEAFF

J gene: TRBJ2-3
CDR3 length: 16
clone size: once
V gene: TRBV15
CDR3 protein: CATSRASGLDTDTQYF

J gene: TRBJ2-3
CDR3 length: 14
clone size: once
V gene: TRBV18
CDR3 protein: CASSPGTSRDTQYF

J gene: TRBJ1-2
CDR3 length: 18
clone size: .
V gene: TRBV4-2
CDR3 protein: CASSQDFTGLGRANGYTF

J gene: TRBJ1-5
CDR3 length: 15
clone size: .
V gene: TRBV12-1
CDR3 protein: CASSFRSRGPRPQHF

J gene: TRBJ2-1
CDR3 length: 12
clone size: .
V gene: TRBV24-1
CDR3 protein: CATSDPDNEQFF

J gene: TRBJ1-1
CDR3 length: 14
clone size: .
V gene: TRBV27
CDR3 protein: CASSPSRVNTEAFF

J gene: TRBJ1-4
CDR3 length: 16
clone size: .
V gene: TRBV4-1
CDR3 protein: CASSQGDSATNEKLFF

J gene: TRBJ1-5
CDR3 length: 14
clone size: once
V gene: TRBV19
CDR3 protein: CASSMGGIRQPQHF

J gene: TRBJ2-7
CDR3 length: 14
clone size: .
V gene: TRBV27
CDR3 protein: CASSFSSGGYEQYF

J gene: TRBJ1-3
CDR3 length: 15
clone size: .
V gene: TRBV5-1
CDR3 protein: CASSLSGDWGNTIYF

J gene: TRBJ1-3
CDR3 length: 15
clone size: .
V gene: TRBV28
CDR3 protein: CASSLRTDSGNTIYF

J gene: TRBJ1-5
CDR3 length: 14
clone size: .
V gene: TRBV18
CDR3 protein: CASSPQGPNQPQHF

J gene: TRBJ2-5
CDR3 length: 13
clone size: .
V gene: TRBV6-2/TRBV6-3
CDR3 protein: CASSRGYQETQYF

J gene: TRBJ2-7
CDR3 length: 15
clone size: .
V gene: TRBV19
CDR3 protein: CASTPDRAGSSEQYF

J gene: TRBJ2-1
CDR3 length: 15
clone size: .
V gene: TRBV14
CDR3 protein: CASSPGTSGYNEQFF